Listed below are T cell receptor beta chains from one sample, sequenced in a study of blood T cell repertoires in COVID-19. Generated by immunoSEQ multiplex PCR, the TCRdb table keeps only in-frame clones and is missing some. The sample carries about 360,000 clones, 86% recorded once. Input material: peripheral blood. These receptors were obtained from a woman in her sixties with COVID-19, enrolled during active disease. Both conserved end residues are trimmed from each CDR3. D genes are given only for firm matches. Clone size is stated in some rows and not others, as once, few, many or a class when expanded.

TRBJ1-2,TRBD1,TRBV11-2,13,.,ASSSYGTGPYGYT
TRBJ1-3,TRBD1,TRBV6-5,12,.,ASRTGQAGNTIY
TRBJ2-1,TRBD2,TRBV19,11,.,ASSRGVYNEQF
TRBJ1-3,.,TRBV6-5,11,.,ASSYSRENTIY
TRBJ1-2,.,TRBV6-5,10,once,ASSFNNYGYT
TRBJ2-7,TRBD2,TRBV5-6,13,.,ASSVTSGRASEQY
TRBJ1-2,TRBD1,TRBV7-3,11,.,ASSQGAGGGYT
TRBJ1-3,.,TRBV6-5,11,.,ASSRGSGDTIY
TRBJ2-3,.,TRBV3-1/TRBV3-2,12,.,ASSQDLPSNTQY
TRBJ1-3,.,TRBV28,13,.,ASNLEQGYGNTIY
TRBJ2-1,TRBD1,TRBV11-3,14,.,ASSLGVGTGYNEQF
TRBJ1-6,.,TRBV10-3,13,.,AISGRGRNNSPLH
TRBJ2-2,TRBD1,TRBV5-1,14,few,ASRPTGGVDTGELF
TRBJ2-3,.,TRBV7-9,10,.,ASQGVSDTQY
TRBJ1-5,.,TRBV10-2,14,few,ASSEHRTPSNQPQH
TRBJ2-7,TRBD1,TRBV2,13,.,ASSEFGQGYYEQY
TRBJ1-5,TRBD1,TRBV29-1,12,.,SVRDRGSNQPQH
TRBJ1-2,.,TRBV30,12,.,AWRALQAFYGYT
TRBJ2-4,TRBD1,TRBV2,13,.,ASRGQLLAKNIQY
TRBJ2-6,.,TRBV4-3,13,.,ASSPLVAGANVLT
TRBJ1-2,TRBD1,TRBV2,13,few,ASRDPDRGPYGYT
TRBJ2-7,TRBD2,TRBV18,14,.,ASSGATSGGSDEQY
TRBJ2-5,.,TRBV19,12,.,ASSIGQGKETQY
TRBJ2-3,.,TRBV24-1,12,.,ATSDSRGTDTQY
TRBJ2-2,.,TRBV9,15,.,ASSVKSVGGNTGELF
TRBJ2-5,.,TRBV11-3,10,.,ASSLVGETQY
TRBJ1-1,.,TRBV12-3/TRBV12-4,11,.,ASSRQVGTEAF
TRBJ2-1,.,TRBV27,11,.,ASSTGPRNEQF
TRBJ2-6,TRBD1,TRBV4-1,14,.,ASSQGTGVGANVLT
TRBJ1-2,.,TRBV2,13,.,ASSIHPGDVYGYT
TRBJ1-2,TRBD1,TRBV19,12,once,ASSIWGQGSGYT
TRBJ1-6,TRBD1,TRBV9,13,.,ASSVGQGPNSPLH
TRBJ2-5,TRBD2,TRBV5-1,14,.,ASSLDPTSQQETQY
TRBJ2-7,.,TRBV4-3,16,.,ASSQDIFKDRRTYEQY
TRBJ1-5,.,TRBV7-3,13,few,ASSLGGEGNQPQH
TRBJ2-2,TRBD1,TRBV7-2,13,.,ASSLVTGLTGELF
TRBJ1-2,TRBD1,TRBV6-5,11,once,ASSTGVYYGYT
TRBJ1-6,TRBD1,TRBV7-2,12,few,ASSLSRGPSPLH
TRBJ1-5,.,TRBV5-1,9,.,ASSLNQPQH
TRBJ2-3,TRBD2,TRBV11-2,12,.,ASSEGLATDTQY
TRBJ1-2,TRBD1,TRBV29-1,12,.,SVEDPDRNYGYT
TRBJ2-5,.,TRBV7-6,14,.,ASSTSGGSLGETQY
TRBJ2-2,TRBD1,TRBV7-3,15,.,ASSPKKGQGEAGELF
TRBJ1-1,TRBD1,TRBV5-1,12,few,ASSLETGGTEAF
TRBJ2-1,TRBD2,TRBV11-2,15,.,ASSRRAGGQVYNEQF
TRBJ1-2,TRBD1,TRBV9,11,.,ASSATGLYGYT
TRBJ2-3,.,TRBV2,13,.,ASSVSSLSTDTQY
TRBJ1-1,TRBD1,TRBV2,14,.,ASLIDPGQGVSEAF
TRBJ2-5,TRBD1,TRBV15,12,.,ATSKDRVQETQY
TRBJ2-7,.,TRBV28,10,.,ASSFRGYEQY
TRBJ2-7,TRBD1,TRBV2,13,.,ARVAPRDRGYEQY
TRBJ2-2,.,TRBV5-6,12,once,ASSLTANTGELF
TRBJ2-1,TRBD2,TRBV9,16,.,ASSANPSGGASYNEQF
TRBJ2-3,.,TRBV11-3,12,.,ASSLDFSGDTQY
TRBJ2-5,TRBD2,TRBV2,11,.,ASERGTQETQY
TRBJ1-1,TRBD1,TRBV19,11,.,ASVTGANTEAF
TRBJ1-1,.,TRBV2,11,.,ASSGQRTTEAF
TRBJ1-3,.,TRBV5-8,11,.,ASSLVLGNTIY
TRBJ1-2,TRBD1,TRBV12-3/TRBV12-4,11,.,ASSLRTGGGYT
TRBJ1-5,.,TRBV7-2,12,.,ASSIHSSNQPQH